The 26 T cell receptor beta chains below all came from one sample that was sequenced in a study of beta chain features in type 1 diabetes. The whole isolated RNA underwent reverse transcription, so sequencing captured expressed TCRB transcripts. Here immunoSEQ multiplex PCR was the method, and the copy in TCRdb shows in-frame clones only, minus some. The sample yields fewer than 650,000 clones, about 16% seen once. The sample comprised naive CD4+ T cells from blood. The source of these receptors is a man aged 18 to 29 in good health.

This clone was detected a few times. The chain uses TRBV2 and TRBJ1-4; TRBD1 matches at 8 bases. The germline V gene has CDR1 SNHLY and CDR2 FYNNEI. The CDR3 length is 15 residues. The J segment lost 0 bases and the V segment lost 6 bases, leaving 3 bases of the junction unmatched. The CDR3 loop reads CASRGQGTTNEKLFF. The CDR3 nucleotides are TGTGCCAGCAGAGGACAGGGAACAACTAATGAAAAACTGTTTTTT.

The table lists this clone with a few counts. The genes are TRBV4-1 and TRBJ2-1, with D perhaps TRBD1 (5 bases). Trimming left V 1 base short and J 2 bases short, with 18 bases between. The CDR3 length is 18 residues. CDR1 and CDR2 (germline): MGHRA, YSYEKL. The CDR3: CASSQGGLGLKPYNEQFF. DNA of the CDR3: TGCGCCAGCAGCCAAGGGGGCCTTGGGCTAAAACCCTACAATGAGCAGTTCTTC.

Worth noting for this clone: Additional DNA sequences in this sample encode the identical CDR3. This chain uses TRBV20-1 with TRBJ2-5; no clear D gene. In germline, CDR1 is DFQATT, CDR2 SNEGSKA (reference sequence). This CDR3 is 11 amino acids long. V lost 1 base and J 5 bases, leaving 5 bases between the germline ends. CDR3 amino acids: CSARVGETQYF. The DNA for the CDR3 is TGCAGTGCTAGAGTAGGCGAGACCCAGTACTTC.

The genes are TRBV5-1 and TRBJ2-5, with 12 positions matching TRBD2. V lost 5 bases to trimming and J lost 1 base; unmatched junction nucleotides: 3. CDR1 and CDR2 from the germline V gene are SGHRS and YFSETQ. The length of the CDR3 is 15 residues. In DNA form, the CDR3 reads TGCGCCAGCAGTAGACTAGCGGGGGCCCAAGAGACCCAGTACTTC. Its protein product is CASSRLAGAQETQYF.

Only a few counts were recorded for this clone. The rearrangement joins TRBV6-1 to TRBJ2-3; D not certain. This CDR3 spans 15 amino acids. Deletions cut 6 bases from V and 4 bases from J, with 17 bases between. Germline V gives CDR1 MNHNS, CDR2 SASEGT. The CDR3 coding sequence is TGTGCCAGCAGCCCCTCTCGAACGGTCGCAGATACGCAGTATTTT. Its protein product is CASSPSRTVADTQYF.

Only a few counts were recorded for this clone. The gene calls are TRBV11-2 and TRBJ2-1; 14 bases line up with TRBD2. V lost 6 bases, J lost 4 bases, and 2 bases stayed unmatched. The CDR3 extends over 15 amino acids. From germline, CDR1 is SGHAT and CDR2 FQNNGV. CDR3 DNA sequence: TGTGCCAGCAGGAGACTAGCGGGAGGGTACAATGAGCAGTTCTTC. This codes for CASRRLAGGYNEQFF.

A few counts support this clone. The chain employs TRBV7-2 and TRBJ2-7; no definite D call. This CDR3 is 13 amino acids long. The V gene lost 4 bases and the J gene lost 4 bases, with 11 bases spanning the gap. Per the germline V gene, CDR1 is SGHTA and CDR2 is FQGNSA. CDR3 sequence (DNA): TGTGCCAGCAGCTACCGGGCCAGTTACGAGCAGTACTTC. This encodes CASSYRASYEQYF.

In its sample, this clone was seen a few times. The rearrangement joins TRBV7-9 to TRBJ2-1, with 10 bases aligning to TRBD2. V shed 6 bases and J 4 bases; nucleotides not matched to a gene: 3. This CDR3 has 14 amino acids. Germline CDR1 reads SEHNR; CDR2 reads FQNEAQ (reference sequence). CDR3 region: CASRGLALYNEQFF. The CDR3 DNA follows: TGTGCCAGCAGGGGACTAGCGCTTTACAATGAGCAGTTCTTC.

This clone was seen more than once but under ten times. The CDR3 nucleotides read TGCAGCGACACAGGGGGAGGGGGCTACACCTTC. It is translated as CSDTGGGGYTF. The V gene is TRBV29-1, the J gene TRBJ1-2; TRBD1 aligns across 8 bases. Germline values: CDR1 SQVTM, CDR2 ANQGSEA. The CDR3 loop spans 11 amino acids. Trimming at V came to 7 bases and at J to 8 bases, leaving 6 bases not matched to a gene.

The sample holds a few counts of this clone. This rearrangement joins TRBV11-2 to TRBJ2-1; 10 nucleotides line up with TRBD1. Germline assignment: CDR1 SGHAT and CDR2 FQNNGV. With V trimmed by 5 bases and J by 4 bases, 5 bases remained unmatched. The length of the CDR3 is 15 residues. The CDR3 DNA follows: TGTGCCAGCAGCCCCAGGGACAGGGGTTACAATGAGCAGTTCTTC. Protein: CASSPRDRGYNEQFF.

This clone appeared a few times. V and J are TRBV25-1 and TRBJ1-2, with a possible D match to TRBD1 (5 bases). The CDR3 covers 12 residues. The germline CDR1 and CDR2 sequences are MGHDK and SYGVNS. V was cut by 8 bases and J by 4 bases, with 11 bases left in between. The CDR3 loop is CASSRGLYGYTF. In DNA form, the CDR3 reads TGTGCCAGCTCCCGGGGCCTCTATGGCTACACCTTC.

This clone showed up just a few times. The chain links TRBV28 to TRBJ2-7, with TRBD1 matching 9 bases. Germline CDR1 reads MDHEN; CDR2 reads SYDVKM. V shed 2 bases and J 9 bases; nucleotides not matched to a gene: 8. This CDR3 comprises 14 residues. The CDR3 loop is CASSLGTGTYMQYF. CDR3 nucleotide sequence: TGTGCCAGCAGTTTAGGGACAGGGACATATATGCAGTACTTC.

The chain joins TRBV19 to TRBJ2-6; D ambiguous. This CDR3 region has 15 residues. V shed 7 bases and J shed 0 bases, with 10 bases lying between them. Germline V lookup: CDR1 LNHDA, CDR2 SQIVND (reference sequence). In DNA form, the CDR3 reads TGTGCCAGTATCCCCCTCGGCTCTGGGGCCAACGTCCTGACTTTC. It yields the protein CASIPLGSGANVLTF.

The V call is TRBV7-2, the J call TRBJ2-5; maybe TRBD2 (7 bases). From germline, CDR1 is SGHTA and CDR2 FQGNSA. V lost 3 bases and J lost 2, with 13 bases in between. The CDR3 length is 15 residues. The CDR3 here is CASSFSRGAQETQYF. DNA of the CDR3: TGTGCCAGCAGCTTCTCACGGGGGGCACAAGAGACCCAGTACTTC. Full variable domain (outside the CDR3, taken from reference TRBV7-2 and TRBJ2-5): GAGVSQSPSNKVTEKGKDVELRCDPISGHTALYWYRQSLGQGLEFLIYFQGNSAPDKSGLPSDRFSAERTGGSVSTLTIQRTQQEDSAVYLCASSFSRGAQETQYFGPGTRLLVL.

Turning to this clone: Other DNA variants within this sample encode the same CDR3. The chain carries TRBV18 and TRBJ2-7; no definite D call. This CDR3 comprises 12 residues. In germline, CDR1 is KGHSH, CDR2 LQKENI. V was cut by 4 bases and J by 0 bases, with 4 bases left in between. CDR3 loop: CASSQSSYEQYF. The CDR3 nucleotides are TGTGCCAGCTCACAGAGCTCCTACGAGCAGTACTTC.

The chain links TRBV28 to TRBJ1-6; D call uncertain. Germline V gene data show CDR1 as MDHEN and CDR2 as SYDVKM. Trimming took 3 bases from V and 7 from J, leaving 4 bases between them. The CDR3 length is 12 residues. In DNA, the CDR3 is TGTGCCAGCAGTTTGATAAATTCACCCCTCCACTTT. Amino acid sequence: CASSLINSPLHF.

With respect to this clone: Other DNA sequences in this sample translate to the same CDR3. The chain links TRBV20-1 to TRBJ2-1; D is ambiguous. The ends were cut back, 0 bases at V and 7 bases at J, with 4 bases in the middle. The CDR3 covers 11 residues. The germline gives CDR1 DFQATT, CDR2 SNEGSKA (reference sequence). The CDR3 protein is CSARDRNEQFF. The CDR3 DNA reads TGCAGTGCTAGAGACAGGAATGAGCAGTTCTTC.

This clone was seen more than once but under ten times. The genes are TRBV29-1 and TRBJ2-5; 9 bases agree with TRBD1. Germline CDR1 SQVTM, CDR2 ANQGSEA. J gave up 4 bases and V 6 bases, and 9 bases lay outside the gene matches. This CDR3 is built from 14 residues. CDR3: CSVAPDRGGETQYF. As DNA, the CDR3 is TGCAGCGTAGCTCCGGACAGGGGCGGAGAGACCCAGTACTTC. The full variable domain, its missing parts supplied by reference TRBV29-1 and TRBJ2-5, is SAVISQKPSRDICQRGTSLTIQCQVDSQVTMMFWYRQQPGQSLTLIATANQGSEATYESGFVIDKFPISRPNLTFSTLTVSNMSPEDSSIYLCSVAPDRGGETQYFGPGTRLLVL.

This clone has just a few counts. The CDR3 region is CASSGPKQGPSYEQYF. In DNA form, the CDR3 reads TGTGCCAGCAGCGGACCAAAACAGGGTCCGTCCTACGAGCAGTACTTC. The chain recombines TRBV7-2 with TRBJ2-7; D is possibly TRBD1 (6 bases). CDR1 and CDR2 from the germline V gene are SGHTA and FQGNSA. Between the trimmed V and J ends, which lost 5 bases and 1 base, there was a span of 18 bases. The CDR3 has 16 residues. Full variable domain (missing parts from reference TRBV7-2 and TRBJ2-7): GAGVSQSPSNKVTEKGKDVELRCDPISGHTALYWYRQSLGQGLEFLIYFQGNSAPDKSGLPSDRFSAERTGGSVSTLTIQRTQQEDSAVYLCASSGPKQGPSYEQYFGPGTRLTVT.

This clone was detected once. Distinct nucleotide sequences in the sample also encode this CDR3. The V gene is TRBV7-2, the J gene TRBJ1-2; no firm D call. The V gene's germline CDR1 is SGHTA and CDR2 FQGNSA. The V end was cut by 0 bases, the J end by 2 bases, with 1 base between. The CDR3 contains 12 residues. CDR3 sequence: CASSLANYGYTF. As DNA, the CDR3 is TGTGCCAGCAGCTTAGCAAACTATGGCTACACCTTC.

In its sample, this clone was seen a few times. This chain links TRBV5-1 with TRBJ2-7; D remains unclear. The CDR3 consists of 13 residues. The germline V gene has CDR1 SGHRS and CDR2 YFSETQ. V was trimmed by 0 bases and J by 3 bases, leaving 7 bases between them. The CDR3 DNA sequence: TGCGCCAGCAGCTTGGGACTCAACTACGAGCAGTACTTC. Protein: CASSLGLNYEQYF. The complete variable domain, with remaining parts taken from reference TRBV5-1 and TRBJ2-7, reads KAGVTQTPRYLIKTRGQQVTLSCSPISGHRSVSWYQQTPGQGLQFLFEYFSETQRNKGNFPGRFSGRQFSNSRSEMNVSTLELGDSALYLCASSLGLNYEQYFGPGTRLTVT.

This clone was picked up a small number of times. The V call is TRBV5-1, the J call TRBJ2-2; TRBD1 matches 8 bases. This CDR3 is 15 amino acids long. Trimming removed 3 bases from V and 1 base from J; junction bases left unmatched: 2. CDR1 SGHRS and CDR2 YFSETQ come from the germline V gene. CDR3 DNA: TGCGCCAGCAGCTGGACAGGGAGGAACACCGGGGAGCTGTTTTTT. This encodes CASSWTGRNTGELFF. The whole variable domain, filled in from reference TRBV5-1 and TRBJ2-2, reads KAGVTQTPRYLIKTRGQQVTLSCSPISGHRSVSWYQQTPGQGLQFLFEYFSETQRNKGNFPGRFSGRQFSNSRSEMNVSTLELGDSALYLCASSWTGRNTGELFFGEGSRLTVL.

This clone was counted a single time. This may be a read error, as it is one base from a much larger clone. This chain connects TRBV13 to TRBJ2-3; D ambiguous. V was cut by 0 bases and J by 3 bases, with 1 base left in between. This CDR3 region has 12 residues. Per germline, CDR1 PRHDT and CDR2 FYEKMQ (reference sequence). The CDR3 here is CASSLGTDTQYF. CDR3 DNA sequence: TGTGCCAGCAGCTTAGGTACAGATACGCAGTATTTT.

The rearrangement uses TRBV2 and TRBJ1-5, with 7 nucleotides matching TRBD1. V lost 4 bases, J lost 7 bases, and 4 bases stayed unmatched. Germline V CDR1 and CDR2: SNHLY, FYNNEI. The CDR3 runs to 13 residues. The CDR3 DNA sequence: TGTGCCAGCAGTGTGGACAGGCACCAGCCCCAGCATTTT. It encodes CASSVDRHQPQHF. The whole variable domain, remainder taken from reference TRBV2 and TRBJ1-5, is EPEVTQTPSHQVTQMGQEVILRCVPISNHLYFYWYRQILGQKVEFLVSFYNNEISEKSEIFDDQFSVERPDGSNFTLKIRSTKLEDSAMYFCASSVDRHQPQHFGDGTRLSIL.

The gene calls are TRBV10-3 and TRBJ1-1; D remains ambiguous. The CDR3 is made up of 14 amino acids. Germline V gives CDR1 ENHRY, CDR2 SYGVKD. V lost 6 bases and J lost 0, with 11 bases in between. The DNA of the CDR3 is TGTGCCATCAGACTACAGCCCTTGAACACTGAAGCTTTCTTT. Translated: CAIRLQPLNTEAFF.

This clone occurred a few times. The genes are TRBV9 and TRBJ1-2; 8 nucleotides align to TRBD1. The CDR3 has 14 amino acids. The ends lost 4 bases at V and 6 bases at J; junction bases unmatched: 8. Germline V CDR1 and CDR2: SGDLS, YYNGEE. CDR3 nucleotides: TGTGCCAGCAGCTCTACGGACAGGGATCATGGCTACACCTTC. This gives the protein CASSSTDRDHGYTF.